The entry below gives a single T cell receptor beta chain sequence along with its context. Antigen: not known. Germline lookup yields CDR1 SNHLY and CDR2 FYNNEI. The CDR3 totals 15 residues. These data come from a study of cytomegalovirus exposure and HLA in healthy donors. This PCR relied on a set of 60 Vbeta primers and 13 Jbeta primers. The method was immunoSEQ multiplex PCR; TCRdb's version includes in-frame clones alone and lacks a portion of them. The table includes 140,000 to 150,000 clones, over 55% detected once. Study-level points and caveats: Among donors in an Asian-associated ancestry cluster, a later analysis reportedly found fewer N-insertions than the roughly 610-donor mean. TCR beta V- and J-gene trimming was later associated with a missense DCLRE1C variant. Several of the most significant clusters appeared linked to common viral pathogens, based on a later analysis.

Sequenced sample: PBMCs. This TCR derives from a man aged 40-55 years in good health and CMV-seronegative. V gene TRBV2 combines with J gene TRBJ2-5, with TRBD1 matching 8 bases. The J call may not be correct, given that the DNA end is closer to TRBJ2-7. CDR3 sequence: CASRAGTGISYEQYF. The DNA of the CDR3 is TGTGCCAGCAGAGCCGGGACAGGCATTTCCTACGAGCAGTACTTC.